This T cell receptor (beta chain) was identified in a study of blood T cells in healthy people across ages. PCR was performed a second time for roughly 7 to 11 cycles using a sample-barcoded 5' primer and a J-beta primer mix. TCRdb called the 5' RACE reads again in MiXCR, with one record for every CDR3 protein. The sample yields about 670,000 distinct CDR3 sequences, over 40% seen once. The CDR3 length is 16 residues. Germline V gene lookup returns CDR1 SGHTA and CDR2 FQGNSA. V was cut by 0 bases and J by 3 bases, with 11 bases left in between. The rearrangement joins TRBV7-2 to TRBJ2-2; either TRBD1 or TRBD2 may fit D (6 bases each). The clonotype comes from an elderly man in good health. The sequencing sample was made of blood. The CDR3 reads CASSLAGGRYTGELFF. The CDR3 region has the DNA TGTGCCAGCAGCTTAGCGGGGGGCCGGTACACCGGGGAGCTGTTTTTT.